The entry below gives a single T cell receptor (beta chain) sequence along with its context. As processed by the authors: Amplification of reference gene primers was used by the study to estimate nucleated cell counts. The method was immunoSEQ multiplex PCR; TCRdb's version includes in-frame clones alone and lacks a portion of them. For V, J and clone size, that table is used; D and trimming come from the DNA. Here the sample spans some 130,000 clones, around 89% being singletons. These data come from a study of blood T cell repertoires in COVID-19. Study overall: The United States, Italy and Spain were the sources of the acute and convalescent COVID-19 samples. Nucleic acid was either cDNA or gDNA, and it came from T cells, B-cell-depleted T cells, or PBMCs.

Material: peripheral blood. The source of this sequence is a man aged 50 to 60 with acute or convalescent COVID-19.

CDR3 DNA sequence: TGTGCCAGCAGTACGCAGGGATCTAGCACAGATACGCAGTATTTT. Translating it yields CASSTQGSSTDTQYF. The gene calls are TRBV2 and TRBJ2-3, with D possibly being TRBD1 (5 bases). Germline V gene sequence: CDR1 SNHLY, CDR2 FYNNEI. This CDR3 is 15 amino acids long. The ends were cut back, 5 bases at V and 0 bases at J, with 12 bases in the middle.